Listed here are 20 T cell receptor beta chains from one sample, sequenced in a study of low-dose radiotherapy and immunotherapy resistance in tumors. Time point noted: before trial treatment. TRAV- and TRBV-specific primers primed first-strand cDNA, covering alpha and beta chains. Amplification, which lasted about 20 PCR cycles, used a constant-region primer and V-primer adapter to amplify TCRs. TCRdb independently ran MiXCR on the reads; one entry per CDR3 protein. The sample lists over 65,000 distinct CDR3 sequences; 18% were seen once. The sequencing used PBMCs, collected before treatment. The source is a male donor with prostate cancer.

Ten or more counts support this clonotype. The chain employs TRBV9 and TRBJ2-1; tentatively, D is TRBD2 (6 bases). V lost 0 bases to trimming and J lost 8 bases, with 15 bases between them. In germline, CDR1 is SGDLS, CDR2 YYNGEE. The CDR3 has 15 amino acids. The CDR3 is CASSVGLGALHEQFF. DNA for the CDR3: TGTGCCAGCAGCGTAGGACTAGGGGCTCTACATGAGCAGTTCTTC.

The genes are TRBV28 and TRBJ2-3, with D tentatively TRBD2 (6 bases). The CDR3 loop spans 15 amino acids. CDR1 MDHEN and CDR2 SYDVKM come from the germline V gene. Trimming removed 2 bases at V and 2 bases at J, with 11 bases between. As DNA, the CDR3 is TGTGCCAGCAGTTTAGCGGCGGGACCCACAGATACGCAGTATTTT. Its translation: CASSLAAGPTDTQYF.

This clonotype was recorded many times. The chain carries TRBV5-4 and TRBJ2-1; D not certain. The germline gives CDR1 SGHNT, CDR2 YYREEE (reference sequence). V gave up 0 bases and J gave up 7 bases, with 5 bases separating them. The length of the CDR3 is 12 residues. The CDR3 nucleotides read TGTGCCAGCAGCTTGGGAGCGAATGAGCAGTTCTTC. Protein: CASSLGANEQFF.

This clonotype was counted ten times or more. The chain recombines TRBV20-1 with TRBJ2-7; 8 bases agree with TRBD1. Germline CDR1 and CDR2: DFQATT and SNEGSKA (reference sequence). The junction had 12 bases not matched to a gene; V was cut back by 3 bases and J by 5 bases. This CDR3 spans 15 amino acids. In DNA form, the CDR3 reads TGCAGTGCTAGTGGCCAGGGGGCGCTAGGGGACGAGCAGTACTTC. This translates into CSASGQGALGDEQYF.

This clonotype was recorded many times. The chain links TRBV19 to TRBJ1-1; D remains ambiguous. Trimming took off 4 bases at V and 1 base at J, with 4 bases between the two ends. Per the germline V gene, CDR1 is LNHDA and CDR2 is SQIVND (reference sequence). The CDR3 loop spans 12 amino acids. This CDR3 is CASSRGNTEAFF. The CDR3 DNA follows: TGTGCCAGTAGTAGAGGGAACACTGAAGCTTTCTTT.

This clonotype was observed at least ten times. V and J are TRBV29-1 and TRBJ2-2; D is unclear. Germline loops: CDR1 SQVTM, CDR2 ANQGSEA. The CDR3 runs 14 residues. V gave up 5 bases and J gave up 6 bases, with 16 bases separating them. CDR3 region: CSVSKDFYPGELFF. CDR3 coding DNA: TGCAGCGTTTCCAAAGACTTCTACCCCGGGGAGCTGTTTTTT.

There are many counts of this clonotype. The chain employs TRBV7-9 and TRBJ2-7; TRBD1 is a possible D gene (6 bases). Germline V gene data show CDR1 as SEHNR and CDR2 as FQNEAQ (reference sequence). V was shortened by 8 bases and J by 3 bases, with 17 bases between the two germline ends. The CDR3 covers 14 residues. Here the CDR3 DNA reads TGTGCCAGCGAACCCCAGGGGCCCTTCTACGAGCAGTACTTC. Translating it yields CASEPQGPFYEQYF.

The V call is TRBV5-1, the J call TRBJ2-4; TRBD1 agrees at 9 bases. Germline CDR1 and CDR2: SGHRS and YFSETQ. J was trimmed by 3 bases and V by 4 bases; bases with no gene match: 11. CDR3 size: 17 residues. CDR3: CASSLEQDRGSKNIQYF. The CDR3 nucleotides read TGCGCCAGCAGCCTGGAACAGGACAGGGGAAGCAAAAACATTCAGTACTTC.

The chain employs TRBV7-2 and TRBJ2-1, with 11 nucleotides matching TRBD2. The CDR3 is 16 amino acids. Germline CDR1 SGHTA, CDR2 FQGNSA. V was clipped by 5 bases and J by 5 bases; unmatched bases: 8. The CDR3 nucleotides read TGTGCCAGCAGCCCCCACGGGACTAGCGGAAACAATGAGCAGTTCTTC. Translating gives CASSPHGTSGNNEQFF.

In its sample, this clonotype was seen many times. The V and J genes are TRBV14 and TRBJ2-3; a possible D gene is TRBD2 (6 bases). Deletions cut 4 bases from V and 6 bases from J, with 14 bases between. CDR3 length equals 14 residues. Germline loops: CDR1 SGHDN, CDR2 FVKESK. CDR3 nucleotide sequence: TGTGCCAGCAGCCCCAAAACTAGCTCTGATACGCAGTATTTT. Translation: CASSPKTSSDTQYF.

This clonotype was seen at least ten times. The chain combines TRBV27 with TRBJ1-3; no reliable D call. The CDR3 extends over 13 amino acids. CDR1 is MNHEY, CDR2 SMNVEV, per germline (reference sequence). Trimming shortened V by 3 bases and J by 3 bases, and 6 bases separated the two germline ends. For the CDR3, the DNA is TGTGCCAGCAGTTTGTCAATTGGAAACACCATATATTTT. Protein product: CASSLSIGNTIYF.

This clonotype was seen many times. Here the CDR3 DNA reads TGTGCCAGCAGCCAAGTGGGGGACACTGAAGCTTTCTTT. It yields the protein CASSQVGDTEAFF. The chain joins TRBV14 to TRBJ1-1; D perhaps matches TRBD1 (5 bases). V was cut by 1 base and J by 3 bases, with 6 bases left in between. The CDR3 runs to 13 residues. CDR1 and CDR2 (germline): SGHDN, FVKESK.

This clonotype was seen at least ten times. V and J are TRBV20-1 and TRBJ1-4; D is uncertain. The CDR3 extends over 11 amino acids. V was shortened by 0 bases and J by 7 bases, with 3 bases between the two germline ends. Germline V gene sequence: CDR1 DFQATT, CDR2 SNEGSKA (reference sequence). The chain's CDR3 is CSARDGEKLFF. The CDR3 DNA is TGCAGTGCTAGAGATGGTGAAAAACTGTTTTTT.

This clonotype was counted many times. The rearrangement links TRBV5-1 to TRBJ2-1, with a weak D call TRBD2 (6 bases). V lost 6 bases and J 0 bases, leaving 13 bases between the germline ends. Germline V gives CDR1 SGHRS, CDR2 YFSETQ. The CDR3 runs 15 residues. CDR3 bases: TGCGCCAGCACCCCCCCCGGGGGCTCCTACAATGAGCAGTTCTTC. Translation gives CASTPPGGSYNEQFF. Variable domain in full (rest from reference TRBV5-1 and TRBJ2-1): KAGVTQTPRYLIKTRGQQVTLSCSPISGHRSVSWYQQTPGQGLQFLFEYFSETQRNKGNFPGRFSGRQFSNSRSEMNVSTLELGDSALYLCASTPPGGSYNEQFFGPGTRLTVL.

This clonotype has a count of ten or more. The chain has TRBV29-1 and TRBJ1-2; a weak D match, TRBD1 (6 bases). This CDR3 comprises 14 residues. Deletions cut 1 base from V and 2 bases from J, with 11 bases between. The germline CDR1 and CDR2 sequences are SQVTM and ANQGSEA. CDR3 bases: TGCAGCGTTGAAGGGGCTGGGACAAACTATGGCTACACCTTC. As protein: CSVEGAGTNYGYTF.

The chain is built from TRBV12-3 or TRBV12-4 and TRBJ1-1; weak D call: TRBD1 (5 bases). The CDR3 runs 15 residues. The V end lost 3 bases, the J end lost 3 bases, and 14 bases lay between the germline ends. In nucleotides, the CDR3 is TGTGCCAGCAGTTTTTTTTTTAGAGGGGACACTGAAGCTTTCTTT. Amino acids: CASSFFFRGDTEAFF.

The chain couples TRBV20-1 to TRBJ2-5; either TRBD1 or TRBD2 may fit D (5 bases each). The V end lost 0 bases, the J end lost 7 bases, and 15 bases lay between the germline ends. The germline gives CDR1 DFQATT, CDR2 SNEGSKA (reference sequence). This CDR3 has 14 residues. The CDR3 loop reads CSARDQRSGRTQYF. The CDR3 region has the DNA TGCAGTGCTAGAGATCAGAGGTCAGGGAGGACCCAGTACTTC.

This clonotype was recorded at least ten times. The V call is TRBV5-6, the J call TRBJ2-2; 7 nucleotides match TRBD1. This CDR3 contains 16 residues. Germline CDR1 SGHDT, CDR2 YYEEEE. The J segment lost 9 bases and the V segment lost 4 bases, leaving 15 bases of the junction unmatched. The CDR3 region is CASSGPRDSGRRELFF. As DNA, the CDR3 is TGTGCCAGCAGCGGGCCCCGGGACAGTGGACGGAGGGAGCTGTTTTTT.

The V gene is TRBV5-1, the J gene TRBJ1-1; weak D call: TRBD1 (5 bases). Trimming cost V 3 bases and J 0 bases, with 21 bases left between them. In germline, CDR1 is SGHRS, CDR2 YFSETQ. This CDR3 region has 18 residues. CDR3 region: CASSSGTKTVGMNTEAFF. The CDR3 nucleotides read TGCGCCAGCAGCTCGGGTACCAAGACAGTGGGCATGAACACTGAAGCTTTCTTT.

This clonotype has ten or more counts. This chain connects TRBV12-3 or TRBV12-4 to TRBJ1-2; 9 nucleotides align to TRBD1. The CDR3 is 13 residues long. The J segment lost 4 bases and the V segment lost 6 bases, leaving 3 bases of the junction unmatched. The CDR3 DNA reads TGTGCCAGCAGCTCGACAGGGGGCTATGGCTACACCTTC. This gives the protein CASSSTGGYGYTF.